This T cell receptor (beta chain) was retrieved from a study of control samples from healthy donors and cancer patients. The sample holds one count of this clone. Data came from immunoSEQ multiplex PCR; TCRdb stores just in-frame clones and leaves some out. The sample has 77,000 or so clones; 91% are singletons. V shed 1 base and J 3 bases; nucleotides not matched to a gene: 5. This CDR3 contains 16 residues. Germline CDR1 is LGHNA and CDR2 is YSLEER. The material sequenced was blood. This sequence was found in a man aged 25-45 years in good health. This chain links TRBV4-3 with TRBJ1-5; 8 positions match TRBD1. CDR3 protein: CASSQAATGVNQPQHF. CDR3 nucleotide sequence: TGCGCCAGCAGCCAAGCTGCGACAGGGGTCAATCAGCCCCAGCATTTT.